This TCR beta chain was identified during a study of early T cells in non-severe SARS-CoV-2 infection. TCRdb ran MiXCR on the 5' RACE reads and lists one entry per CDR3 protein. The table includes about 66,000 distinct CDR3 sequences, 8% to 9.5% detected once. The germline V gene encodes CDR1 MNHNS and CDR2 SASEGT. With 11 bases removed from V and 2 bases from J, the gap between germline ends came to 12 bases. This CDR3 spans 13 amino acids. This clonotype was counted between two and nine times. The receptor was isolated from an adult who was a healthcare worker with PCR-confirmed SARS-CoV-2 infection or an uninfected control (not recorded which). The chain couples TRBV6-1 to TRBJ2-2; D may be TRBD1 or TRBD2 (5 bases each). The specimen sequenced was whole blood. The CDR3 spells CAFRDRNTGELFF. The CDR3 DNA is TGTGCCTTCCGGGACCGTAACACCGGGGAGCTGTTTTTT.